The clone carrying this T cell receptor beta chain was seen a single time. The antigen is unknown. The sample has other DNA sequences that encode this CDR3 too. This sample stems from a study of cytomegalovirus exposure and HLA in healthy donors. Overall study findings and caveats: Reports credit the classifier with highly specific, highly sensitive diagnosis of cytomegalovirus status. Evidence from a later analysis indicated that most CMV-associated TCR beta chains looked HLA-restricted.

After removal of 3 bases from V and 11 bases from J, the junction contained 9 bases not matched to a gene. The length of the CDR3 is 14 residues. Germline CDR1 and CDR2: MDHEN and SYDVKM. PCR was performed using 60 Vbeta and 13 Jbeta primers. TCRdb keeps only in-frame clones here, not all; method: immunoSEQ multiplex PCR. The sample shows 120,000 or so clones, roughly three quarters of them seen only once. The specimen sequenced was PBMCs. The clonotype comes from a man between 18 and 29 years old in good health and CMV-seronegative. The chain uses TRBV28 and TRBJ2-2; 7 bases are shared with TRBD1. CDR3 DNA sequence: TGTGCCAGCAGTTTCACAGGGGATATCGGAGAGCTGTTTTTT. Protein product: CASSFTGDIGELFF.